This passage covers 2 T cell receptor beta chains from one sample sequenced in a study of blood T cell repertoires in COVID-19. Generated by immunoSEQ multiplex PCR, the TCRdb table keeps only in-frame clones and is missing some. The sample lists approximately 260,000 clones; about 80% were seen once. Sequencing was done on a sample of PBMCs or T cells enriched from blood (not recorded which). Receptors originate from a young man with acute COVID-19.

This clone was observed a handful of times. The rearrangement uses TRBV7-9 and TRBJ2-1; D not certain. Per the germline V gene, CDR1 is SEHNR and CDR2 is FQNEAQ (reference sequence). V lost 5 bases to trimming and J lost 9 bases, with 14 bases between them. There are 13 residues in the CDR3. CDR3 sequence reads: CASSPVLDTEQFF. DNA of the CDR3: TGTGCCAGCAGCCCCGTTTTAGATACTGAGCAGTTCTTC.

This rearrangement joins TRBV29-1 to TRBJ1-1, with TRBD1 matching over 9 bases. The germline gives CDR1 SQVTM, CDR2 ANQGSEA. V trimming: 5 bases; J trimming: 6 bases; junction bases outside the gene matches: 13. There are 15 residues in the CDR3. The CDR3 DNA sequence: TGCAGCGTTCGATTTGGGACAGGGAGTAGTTCTGAAGCTTTCTTT. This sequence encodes CSVRFGTGSSSEAFF.